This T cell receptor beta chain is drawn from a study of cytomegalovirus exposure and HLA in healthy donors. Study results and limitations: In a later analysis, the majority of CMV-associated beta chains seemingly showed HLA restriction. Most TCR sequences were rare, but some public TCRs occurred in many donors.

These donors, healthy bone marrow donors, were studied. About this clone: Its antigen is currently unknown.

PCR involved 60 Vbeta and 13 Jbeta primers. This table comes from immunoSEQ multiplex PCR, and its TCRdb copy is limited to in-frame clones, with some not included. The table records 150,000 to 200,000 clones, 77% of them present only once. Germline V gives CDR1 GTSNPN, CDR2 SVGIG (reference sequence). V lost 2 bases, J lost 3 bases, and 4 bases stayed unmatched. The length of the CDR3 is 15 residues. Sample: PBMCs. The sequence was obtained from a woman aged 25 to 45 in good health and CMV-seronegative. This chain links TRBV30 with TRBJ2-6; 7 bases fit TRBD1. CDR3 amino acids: CAWSTDRVGANVLTF. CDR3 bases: TGTGCCTGGAGTACCGACAGGGTTGGGGCCAACGTCCTGACTTTC.